One sample yielded the 23 T cell receptor beta chains listed below, sequenced in a study of spatial heterogeneity in lung cancer. TCRdb passed the 5' RACE reads through MiXCR, listing each CDR3 protein once. Of about 13,000 distinct CDR3 sequences in the sample, 3% to 4% were seen once. Time point here: sample taken at primary tumor resection. Tumor, nontumor lung or frozen PBMC supplied whole RNA that was sequenced unsorted. Source: PBMCs, taken at surgery. Receptors originate from a male donor with early-stage non-small cell lung cancer.

This clonotype was counted many times. Being off target in a library aimed at alpha chains, this beta chain has a size of little meaning. V usage is TRBV20-1 and J usage is TRBJ2-1; 11 nucleotides line up with TRBD2. The germline CDR1 and CDR2 sequences are DFQATT and SNEGSKA (reference sequence). The CDR3 loop spans 16 amino acids. Losses at the gene ends were 3 bases for V and 2 bases for J; bases not matched to a gene: 6. CDR3 loop: CSASGPSGGTYNEQFF. The CDR3 nucleotides are TGCAGTGCTAGCGGCCCTAGCGGGGGGACCTACAATGAGCAGTTCTTC.

This clonotype was counted a few times. In a library made to pick up alpha chains, this beta chain is a stray read with a size that means little. This sequence joins TRBV7-8 and TRBJ2-7; TRBD2 agrees at 7 bases. This CDR3 is 16 amino acids long. Per the germline V gene, CDR1 is SGHVS and CDR2 is FQNEAQ. V dropped 5 bases and J dropped 0; count of bases not matched to a gene: 10. The CDR3 protein is CASSPSSGLRSYEQYF. CDR3 bases: TGTGCCAGCAGCCCATCTAGCGGCTTACGCTCCTACGAGCAGTACTTC.

In the case of this clonotype: The junction departs from the called germline gene at one end, perhaps through a read error. This beta chain slipped into a library made for alpha chains as a stray read, so its size is not meaningful. CDR3 loop: CASSLAGGGQEAQYF. CDR3 DNA: TGCGCCAGCAGCTTAGCAGGTGGCGGGCAAGAGGCCCAGTACTTC. The chain recombines TRBV5-1 with TRBJ2-5; D possibly corresponds to TRBD2 (5 bases). CDR1 and CDR2 (germline): SGHRS, YFSETQ. The CDR3 loop spans 15 amino acids.

This clonotype was picked up many times. This beta chain is off target for a library built for alpha chains, so its abundance means little. The rearrangement links TRBV19 to TRBJ1-4; 10 bases are shared with TRBD1. The germline gives CDR1 LNHDA, CDR2 SQIVND (reference sequence). This CDR3 has 16 amino acids. After removal of 6 bases from V and 1 base from J, the junction contained 5 bases not matched to a gene. This chain's CDR3 is CASRLRDRGTNEKLFF. The CDR3 coding sequence is TGTGCCAGTAGGCTCCGGGACAGGGGAACTAATGAAAAACTGTTTTTT. Supplemented by reference TRBV19 and TRBJ1-4, the full variable domain reads DGGITQSPKYLFRKEGQNVTLSCEQNLNHDAMYWYRQDPGQGLRLIYYSQIVNDFQKGDIAEGYSVSREKKESFPLTVTSAQKNPTAFYLCASRLRDRGTNEKLFFGSGTQLSVL.

This clonotype counts as medium-sized. The size of this beta chain means little, since it is a stray read in a library made for alpha chains. The V gene is TRBV16, the J gene TRBJ2-7; TRBD1 matches 9 bases. CDR1 KGHSY and CDR2 FQNENV come from the germline V gene. J lost 3 bases, V lost 4 bases, and 1 base had no gene match. The length of the CDR3 is 13 residues. The chain's CDR3 is CASSPDRGYEQYF. The CDR3 DNA is TGTGCCAGCAGCCCGGACAGGGGCTACGAGCAGTACTTC.

This clonotype came up many times. This beta chain turned up in a library designed for alpha chains; as an off-target read, its abundance says little. The V gene is TRBV6-5, the J gene TRBJ1-1; D uncertain. CDR3 length: 13 amino acids. In germline, CDR1 is MNHEY, CDR2 SVGAGI. V lost 0 bases and J 7 bases, leaving 9 bases between the germline ends. CDR3 bases: TGTGCCAGCAGTTACTCGAACCAGCGTGAAGCTTTCTTT. Residues: CASSYSNQREAFF.

This clonotype has ten or more counts. A library made for alpha chains picked up this beta chain off target, so its size means little. The rearrangement uses TRBV20-1 and TRBJ2-5; 8 bases line up with TRBD1. The germline gives CDR1 DFQATT, CDR2 SNEGSKA (reference sequence). V trimming: 5 bases; J trimming: 7 bases; junction bases outside the gene matches: 9. There are 13 residues in the CDR3. Here the CDR3 reads CSAGQGVEGTQYF. CDR3 sequence (DNA): TGCAGTGCTGGACAGGGTGTAGAGGGGACCCAGTACTTC.

This clonotype came up a few times. In a library made to pick up alpha chains, this beta chain is a stray read with a size that means little. This chain uses TRBV20-1 with TRBJ2-3; 8 bases are a match to TRBD2. This CDR3 has 15 amino acids. Germline trimming cut 1 base from V and 1 base from J; bases unmatched to any gene: 4. From germline, CDR1 is DFQATT and CDR2 SNEGSKA (reference sequence). CDR3 DNA: TGCAGTGCTAGAGTGGGTAGCGGGGGCACAGATACGCAGTATTTT. Amino acids: CSARVGSGGTDTQYF.

This clonotype was counted many times. The size of this beta chain means little, since it is a stray read in a library made for alpha chains. The gene calls are TRBV7-2 and TRBJ1-1; D gene unclear. Germline values: CDR1 SGHTA, CDR2 FQGNSA. The V gene lost 0 bases and the J gene lost 5 bases, with 7 bases spanning the gap. This CDR3 region has 13 residues. The CDR3 spells CASSLARGTEAFF. CDR3 bases: TGTGCCAGCAGCTTAGCGCGTGGGACTGAAGCTTTCTTT.

This clonotype was counted ten times or more. Being off target in a library aimed at alpha chains, this beta chain has a size of little meaning. V and J are TRBV7-9 and TRBJ2-5; D is undetermined. Trimming stripped 2 bases from V and 2 bases from J, with 6 bases between. CDR1 and CDR2 from the germline V gene are SEHNR and FQNEAQ (reference sequence). The CDR3 is made up of 13 amino acids. The CDR3 protein is CASSLYSQETQYF. The CDR3 region has the DNA TGTGCCAGCAGCTTATACAGTCAAGAGACCCAGTACTTC.

Notes on this clonotype: Since the library was made to target alpha chains, this beta chain is a stray read and its abundance is not meaningful. The chain combines TRBV7-9 with TRBJ2-1, with 8 bases matching TRBD2. CDR1 and CDR2 from the germline V gene are SEHNR and FQNEAQ (reference sequence). The CDR3 has 16 residues. The junction had 10 bases not matched to a gene; V was cut back by 1 base and J by 8 bases. CDR3 sequence reads: CASSLVLAETVDEQFF. In nucleotides, the CDR3 is TGTGCCAGCAGCTTAGTACTAGCGGAGACGGTGGATGAGCAGTTCTTC.

This clonotype was recorded at least ten times. With the library built for alpha chains, this beta chain is off target and its frequency is not meaningful. J is TRBJ1-1 and V is TRBV28; 9 bases fit TRBD1. In germline, CDR1 is MDHEN, CDR2 SYDVKM. Unmatched junction bases numbered 9, after V lost 8 bases and J lost 8 bases. The CDR3 loop spans 13 amino acids. The CDR3 DNA follows: TGTGCCAGCGGAGGACAGGGGAGTCCGGAAGCTTTCTTT. Its protein is CASGGQGSPEAFF. The variable domain in full, completed from reference TRBV28 and TRBJ1-1, reads DVKVTQSSRYLVKRTGEKVFLECVQDMDHENMFWYRQDPGLGLRLIYFSYDVKMKEKGDIPEGYSVSREKKERFSLILESASTNQTSMYLCASGGQGSPEAFFGQGTRLTVV.

The sample holds many counts of this clonotype. This beta chain is a stray sequence in a library constructed for alpha chains; its clone size is not meaningful. CDR3: CASSRNPLAGGPRNEQFF. The DNA of the CDR3 is TGTGCCAGCAGCCGCAATCCCTTAGCGGGAGGGCCGCGGAATGAGCAGTTCTTC. V and J are TRBV7-9 and TRBJ2-1, with TRBD2 matching over 11 bases. This CDR3 spans 18 amino acids. Per the germline V gene, CDR1 is SEHNR and CDR2 is FQNEAQ (reference sequence). With 5 bases clipped from V and 7 bases from J, the junction kept 16 bases outside the gene matches.

This clonotype was recorded many times. In a library made to pick up alpha chains, this beta chain is a stray read with a size that means little. The rearrangement links TRBV3-1 to TRBJ2-5, with 11 bases lining up with TRBD2. After removal of 1 base from V and 5 bases from J, the junction contained 3 bases not matched to a gene. This CDR3 has 15 amino acids. Germline V gene lookup returns CDR1 LGHDT and CDR2 YNNKEL (reference sequence). CDR3 amino acids: CASSQALAGGETQYF. CDR3 bases: TGTGCCAGCAGCCAAGCGCTAGCGGGGGGCGAGACCCAGTACTTC.

This clonotype was picked up many times. With the library built for alpha chains, this beta chain is off target and its frequency is not meaningful. This chain joins TRBV24-1 and TRBJ2-5; no firm D call. V was clipped by 5 bases and J by 0 bases, with 6 bases between them. Germline V CDR1 and CDR2: KGHDR, SFDVKD. The CDR3 is made up of 13 amino acids. This chain's CDR3 is CATSVTNQETQYF. The DNA for the CDR3 is TGTGCCACCAGTGTGACGAACCAAGAGACCCAGTACTTC.

In this sample, this clonotype turned up many times. Since it is a stray read in a library aimed at alpha chains, this beta chain has a size that is not meaningful. This chain connects TRBV29-1 to TRBJ2-5; 7 bases are a match to TRBD2. J lost 2 bases, V lost 0 bases, and 6 bases had no gene match. The CDR3 covers 15 residues. Germline V gene sequence: CDR1 SQVTM, CDR2 ANQGSEA. CDR3 sequence reads: CSVEDPASGQETQYF. Here the CDR3 DNA reads TGCAGCGTTGAAGATCCGGCTAGCGGACAAGAGACCCAGTACTTC.

This clonotype has at least ten counts. Little can be read into the size of this beta chain, an off-target read in a library designed for alpha chains. V is TRBV11-2 and J is TRBJ2-1, with a tentative D call TRBD2 (5 bases). Trimming took off 0 bases at V and 6 bases at J, with 9 bases between the two ends. The V gene's germline CDR1 is SGHAT and CDR2 FQNNGV. The CDR3 spans 14 residues. The chain's CDR3 is CASSLERGTNEQFF. In nucleotides, the CDR3 is TGTGCCAGCAGCTTAGAACGGGGTACCAATGAGCAGTTCTTC. Together with reference TRBV11-2 and TRBJ2-1, the CDR3 gives the full variable domain: EAGVAQSPRYKIIEKRQSVAFWCNPISGHATLYWYQQILGQGPKLLIQFQNNGVVDDSQLPKDRFSAERLKGVDSTLKIQPAKLEDSAVYLCASSLERGTNEQFFGPGTRLTVL.

This clonotype occurred many times. Found in a library prepared for alpha chains, this beta chain is an off-target read, and its abundance has little meaning. The chain couples TRBV11-2 to TRBJ2-5; D is unclear. There are 13 residues in the CDR3. Trimming cost V 0 bases and J 7 bases, with 9 bases left between them. Germline assignment: CDR1 SGHAT and CDR2 FQNNGV. The CDR3 loop is CASSLEGSGTQYF. The CDR3 region has the DNA TGTGCCAGCAGCTTAGAGGGGTCGGGGACCCAGTACTTC.

This clonotype was counted at least ten times. Little can be read into the size of this beta chain, an off-target read in a library designed for alpha chains. The chain recombines TRBV4-3 with TRBJ1-1, with 8 bases aligning to TRBD1. The CDR3 has 15 amino acids. With 1 base clipped from V and 1 base from J, the junction kept 2 bases outside the gene matches. The germline gives CDR1 LGHNA, CDR2 YSLEER. CDR3 amino acids: CASSQGDRSNTEAFF. CDR3 DNA sequence: TGCGCCAGCAGCCAAGGGGACAGGTCGAACACTGAAGCTTTCTTT.

This clonotype was detected many times. This beta chain is an unintended read in a library built for alpha chains; its size means little. The chain combines TRBV9 with TRBJ2-1; 12 bases are a match to TRBD1. After removal of 2 bases from V and 8 bases from J, the junction contained 5 bases not matched to a gene. CDR3 length equals 15 residues. From germline, CDR1 is SGDLS and CDR2 YYNGEE. CDR3 sequence: CASSVGQGAGDEQFF. CDR3 nucleotide sequence: TGTGCCAGCAGCGTGGGACAGGGGGCAGGGGATGAGCAGTTCTTC.

This clonotype was picked up many times. A library prepared for alpha chains yielded this beta chain as an off-target read; its size is of little meaning. V gene TRBV20-1 combines with J gene TRBJ1-2, with 9 nucleotides matching TRBD1. V shed 3 bases and J 3 bases; nucleotides not matched to a gene: 5. This CDR3 spans 14 amino acids. Germline assignment: CDR1 DFQATT and CDR2 SNEGSKA (reference sequence). CDR3 nucleotide sequence: TGCAGTGCTAGTCCACAGGGGGCATACTATGGCTACACCTTC. Translated, it gives CSASPQGAYYGYTF.

This clonotype was counted many times. With the library built for alpha chains, this beta chain is off target and its frequency is not meaningful. The chain couples TRBV2 to TRBJ2-1, with D perhaps given as TRBD1 or TRBD2 (5 bases each). Trimming removed 4 bases at V and 7 bases at J, with 11 bases between. The CDR3 sequence is 13 residues long. From germline, CDR1 is SNHLY and CDR2 FYNNEI. CDR3 in amino acids: CASSVEGWNEQFF. CDR3 nucleotides: TGTGCCAGCAGTGTAGAGGGGTGGAATGAGCAGTTCTTC.

This clonotype was seen repeatedly, ten times or more. With the library built for alpha chains, this beta chain is off target and its frequency is not meaningful. The chain employs TRBV12-3 or TRBV12-4 and TRBJ2-7; D not resolved. The CDR3 length is 12 residues. The V end lost 5 bases, the J end lost 6 bases, and 11 bases lay between the germline ends. The CDR3 region is CASSTLGSEQYF. CDR3 bases: TGTGCCAGCAGTACGCTGGGCAGCGAGCAGTACTTC.